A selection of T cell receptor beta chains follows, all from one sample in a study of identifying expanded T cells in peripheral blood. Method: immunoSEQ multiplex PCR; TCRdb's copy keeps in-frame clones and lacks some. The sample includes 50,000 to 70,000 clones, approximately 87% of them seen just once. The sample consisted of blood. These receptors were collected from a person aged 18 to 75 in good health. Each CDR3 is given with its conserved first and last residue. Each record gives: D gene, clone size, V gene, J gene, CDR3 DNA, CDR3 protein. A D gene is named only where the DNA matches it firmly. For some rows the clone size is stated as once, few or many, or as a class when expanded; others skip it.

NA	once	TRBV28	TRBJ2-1	TGTGCCAGCAGTTCGGACTGGGCCTATGAGCAGTTCTTC	CASSSDWAYEQFF
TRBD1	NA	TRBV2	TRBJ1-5	TGTGCCAGCAATATAGACCGGGACAGAAATCAGCCCCAGCATTTT	CASNIDRDRNQPQHF
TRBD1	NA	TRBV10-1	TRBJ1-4	TGCGCCAGCAGTGAGTCGGGACAGACTGAAAAACTGTTTTTT	CASSESGQTEKLFF
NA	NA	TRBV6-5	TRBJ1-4	TGTGCCAGCAGTTACTGGGCCGAAAAACTGTTTTTT	CASSYWAEKLFF
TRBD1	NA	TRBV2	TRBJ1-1	TGTGCCAGTCAACAGGGGGACACTGAAGCTTTCTTT	CASQQGDTEAFF
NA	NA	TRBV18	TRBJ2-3	TGTGCCAGCTCACCGGTCACAGATACGCAGTATTTT	CASSPVTDTQYF
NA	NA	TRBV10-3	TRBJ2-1	TGTGCCATCAGTGGGACAGACAATGAGCAGTTCTTC	CAISGTDNEQFF
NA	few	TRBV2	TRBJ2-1	TGTGCCAGCAGTTGGGGGACACTCTCCTACAATGAGCAGTTCTTC	CASSWGTLSYNEQFF
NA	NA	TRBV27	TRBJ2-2	TGTGCCAGCAGCTTCTCCGGGGAGCTGTTTTTT	CASSFSGELFF
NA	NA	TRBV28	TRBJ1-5	TGTGCCAGCAGTTTATGGGGAACAGTGGGTCAGCCCCAGCATTTT	CASSLWGTVGQPQHF
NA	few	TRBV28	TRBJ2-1	TGTGCCAGCAGTTTCAGCGGACGGGGGTCCAATGAGCAGTTCTTC	CASSFSGRGSNEQFF
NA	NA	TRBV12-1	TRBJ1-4	TGTGCCAGCAGGCTTTTATATGAAAAACTGTTTTTT	CASRLLYEKLFF
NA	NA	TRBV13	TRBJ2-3	TGTGCCAGCAGCTTATTGGCCGCAACAGATACGCAGTATTTT	CASSLLAATDTQYF
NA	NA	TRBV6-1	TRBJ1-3	TGTGCCAGCAGGGCAGACGGAAACACCATATATTTT	CASRADGNTIYF
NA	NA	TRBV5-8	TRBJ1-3	TGTGCCAGCACCGCGGGGGTGCTTGGAAACACCATATATTTT	CASTAGVLGNTIYF
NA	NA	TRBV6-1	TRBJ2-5	TGTGCCAGCAGTGAAGAGGCAGGGGTCGTGGAGACCCAGTACTTC	CASSEEAGVVETQYF
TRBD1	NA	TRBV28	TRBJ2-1	TGTGCCAGCAGTCTCCCCTCGGCAGGGGGTAGAAATGAGCAGTTCTTC	CASSLPSAGGRNEQFF
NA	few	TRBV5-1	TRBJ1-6	TGCGCCAGCAGCTTGGACCCCCAATCACCCCTCCACTTT	CASSLDPQSPLHF
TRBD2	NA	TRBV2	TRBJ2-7	TGTGCCAGCAGCCTAGCGGGGAACTCCTACGAGCAGTACTTC	CASSLAGNSYEQYF
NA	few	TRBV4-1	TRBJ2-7	TGCGCCAGCAGCCAAAATGGAGGGTACGAGCAGTACTTC	CASSQNGGYEQYF
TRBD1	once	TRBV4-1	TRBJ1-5	TGCGCCAGCAGCCCGCCGACAGGGGATCAGCCCCAGCATTTT	CASSPPTGDQPQHF
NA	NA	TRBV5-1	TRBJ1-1	TGCGCCAGCAGCTCACAGGGAGGACGCACTGAAGCTTTCTTT	CASSSQGGRTEAFF
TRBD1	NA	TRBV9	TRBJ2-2	TGTGCCAGCAGCGTACCCGCGGGACAGGGGACAGACGGCACCGGGGAGCTGTTTTTT	CASSVPAGQGTDGTGELFF
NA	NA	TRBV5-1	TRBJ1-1	TGCGCCAGCAGCCGGGGGGGCACTGAAGCTTTCTTT	CASSRGGTEAFF
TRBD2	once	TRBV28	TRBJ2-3	TGTGCCACCGCGAAACTAGCGGGAGACCCCACAGATACGCAGTATTTT	CATAKLAGDPTDTQYF
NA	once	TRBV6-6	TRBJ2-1	TGTGCCAGCAGCCCATCGGCCCACAATGAGCAGTTCTTC	CASSPSAHNEQFF
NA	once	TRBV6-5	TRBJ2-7	TGTGCCAGCAGTTATTCCCTCCAGGGGGGCTACGAGCAGTACTTC	CASSYSLQGGYEQYF
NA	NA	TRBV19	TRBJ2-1	TGTGCCAGTTCCCGGGGCTCCTACAATGAGCAGTTCTTC	CASSRGSYNEQFF
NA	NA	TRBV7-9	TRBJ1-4	TGTGCCAGCAGTGAACTAAGGACAGAGGAAAAACTGTTTTTT	CASSELRTEEKLFF
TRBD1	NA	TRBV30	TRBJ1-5	TGTGCCTGGAGTCGGACAGGGTATTTTCAGCCCCAGCATTTT	CAWSRTGYFQPQHF
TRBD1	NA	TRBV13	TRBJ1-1	TGTGCCAGCAGCTTTGACAGGGGGGCTGAAGCTTTCTTT	CASSFDRGAEAFF
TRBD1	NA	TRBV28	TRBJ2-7	TGTGCCAGCAGTTCTCAGGGGGCCCCAACCTACGAGCAGTACTTC	CASSSQGAPTYEQYF
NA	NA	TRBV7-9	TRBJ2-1	TGTGCCAGCAGTCCCCCTCCGGGGACGACCTCCTACAATGAGCAGTTCTTC	CASSPPPGTTSYNEQFF
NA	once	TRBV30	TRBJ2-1	TGTGCCTGGAGTGTTGGTGACAATGAGCAGTTCTTC	CAWSVGDNEQFF
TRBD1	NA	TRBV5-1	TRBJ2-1	TGCGCCAGCAGCGCAGCACGGGCCGGGACAGGGGGCGATGAGCAGTTCTTC	CASSAARAGTGGDEQFF
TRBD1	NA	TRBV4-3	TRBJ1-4	TGCGCCAGCAGCCAAGAGATCCGGACGACAGGGAAGGATGAAAAACTGTTTTTT	CASSQEIRTTGKDEKLFF
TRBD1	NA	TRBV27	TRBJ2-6	TGTGCCAGCAGTTTAAAGGGACAGGTTCTCTCTGGGGCCAACGTCCTGACTTTC	CASSLKGQVLSGANVLTF
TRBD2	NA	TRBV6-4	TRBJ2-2	TGTGCCAGCAGTGACACGGGACTAGCGGGACTCACCGGGGAGCTGTTTTTT	CASSDTGLAGLTGELFF
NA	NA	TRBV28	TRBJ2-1	TGTGCCAGCAGTTTACCGAGGGCCGGTTACAATGAGCAGTTCTTC	CASSLPRAGYNEQFF
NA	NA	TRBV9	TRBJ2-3	TGTGCCAGCAGCGTAGCGGGGAGCACAGATACGCAGTATTTT	CASSVAGSTDTQYF